Detailed here is one T cell receptor (beta chain). The antigen is not known. On sorted subsets, replicate PCRs used 150 to 250 ng DNA, or about 30,000 T cell genomes. TCRdb keeps only in-frame clones here, not all; method: immunoSEQ multiplex PCR. The top ten clones hold 1.5% to 2% of a sample with about 2.1 million clones, about 92% of them seen once. These data are taken from a study of shared clonotypes between healthy human individuals. This CDR3 is built from 13 residues. Germline CDR1 and CDR2: SGHTA and FQGTGA. Trimming cost V 5 bases and J 4 bases, with 11 bases left between them. Overall study results and limits: In having few donors, the study represented limited genetic and exposure-history diversity. Clonotypes which were not shared had lower generation probabilities than clonotypes that all four donors shared. Among donors, the sharing of clonotypes was expected to be influenced by sequencing depth.

Only CD45RO-negative cells positively selected for CCR7 counted as naive CD8 cells, so terminally differentiated effector memory CD45RA+ cells were excluded. This TCR was sampled from a man aged 18 to 29 in good health. Some clones in this sample may be carry-over from other donors' samples. Sequencing input: naive CD8+ T cells from PBMCs. The rearrangement uses TRBV7-3 and TRBJ2-5, with D perhaps TRBD2 (6 bases). The DNA of the CDR3 is TGTGCCAGCAGCGCGGGACCGGCAGAGACCCAGTACTTC. Translating it yields CASSAGPAETQYF. Looking up the rest from reference TRBV7-3 and TRBJ2-5 gives the full variable domain: GAGVSQTPSNKVTEKGKYVELRCDPISGHTALYWYRQSLGQGPEFLIYFQGTGAADDSGLPNDRFFAVRPEGSVSTLKIQRTERGDSAVYLCASSAGPAETQYFGPGTRLLVL.